A selection of T cell receptor beta chains follows, all from one sample in a study of blood T cell repertoires in COVID-19. Here immunoSEQ multiplex PCR was the method, and the copy in TCRdb shows in-frame clones only, minus some. This table holds under 45,000 clones, roughly 85% found once. Sequencing was performed on peripheral blood. The origin of the receptors is a middle-aged man with active COVID-19. The CDR3 runs from the conserved cysteine through the conserved F or W. The order of the fields is V gene, D gene, J gene, clone size, CDR3 protein, CDR3 DNA. A D gene is named only where the DNA matches it firmly. Clone size, where shown, is once, few, many, or a class for clones that have expanded.

TRBV18	TRBD1	TRBJ2-4	.	CASTDRGPGIQYF	TGTGCCAGCACGGACAGGGGGCCTGGCATTCAGTACTTC
TRBV19	.	TRBJ1-2	.	CASTLSRGNYGYTF	TGTGCCAGTACCCTCAGTCGGGGTAACTATGGCTACACCTTC
TRBV5-6	.	TRBJ2-7	few	CASSLPNEYEQYF	TGTGCCAGCAGCCTGCCGAATGAGTACGAGCAGTACTTC
TRBV10-3	TRBD1	TRBJ1-1	.	CAIRPPGQGSTEAFF	TGTGCCATCAGACCCCCGGGACAGGGCTCCACTGAAGCTTTCTTT
TRBV7-3	TRBD2	TRBJ2-3	.	CASSTSGSRTDTQYF	TGTGCCAGCAGTACTAGCGGCTCACGCACAGATACGCAGTATTTT
TRBV5-4	TRBD2	TRBJ2-2	few	CASRAGTSGRTGELFF	TGTGCCAGCAGGGCCGGGACTAGCGGGAGAACCGGGGAGCTGTTTTTT
TRBV5-1	TRBD2	TRBJ2-1	.	CASSGRSGLAGESSYNEQFF	TGCGCCAGCAGCGGAAGATCGGGACTAGCGGGGGAGAGCTCCTACAATGAGCAGTTCTTC
TRBV7-8	TRBD1	TRBJ1-5	once	CASSHRQGQSQPQHF	TGTGCCAGCAGCCACAGACAGGGCCAGTCTCAGCCCCAGCATTTT
TRBV2	.	TRBJ2-3	.	CASSAYRDTPTDTQYF	TGTGCCAGCAGTGCCTACCGGGACACTCCCACAGATACGCAGTATTTT
TRBV18	TRBD1	TRBJ2-3	.	CASSPGQATDTQYF	TGTGCCAGCTCACCAGGACAGGCCACAGATACGCAGTATTTT
TRBV29-1	.	TRBJ1-1	once	CSVTGWVGDTEAFF	TGCAGCGTCACAGGGTGGGTAGGGGACACTGAAGCTTTCTTT
TRBV4-2	.	TRBJ2-2	.	CASSQDSGEVGELFF	TGTGCCAGCAGCCAAGATTCGGGGGAAGTCGGGGAGCTGTTTTTT
TRBV28	TRBD1	TRBJ1-2	.	CASSPGQGIYGYTF	TGTGCCAGCAGCCCGGGACAGGGGATCTATGGCTACACCTTC
TRBV7-9	.	TRBJ2-3	.	CAIDRDSTDTQYF	TGTGCCATCGACAGAGATAGCACAGATACGCAGTATTTT
TRBV6-6	.	TRBJ2-3	.	CASTQSGHTDTQYF	TGTGCCAGCACTCAAAGCGGGCACACAGATACGCAGTATTTT
TRBV7-3	.	TRBJ2-1	.	CASSLIERVSPLEQFF	TGTGCCAGCAGCTTAATCGAAAGAGTTTCGCCGCTTGAGCAGTTCTTC